Listed here is a single TCR beta chain. This sample was included in a study of T cell changes during pregnancy in multiple sclerosis. J gave up 3 bases and V 4 bases, and 5 bases lay outside the gene matches. This CDR3 contains 16 residues. CDR1 is SGHNT, CDR2 YENEEA, per germline. Method: immunoSEQ multiplex PCR; TCRdb's copy keeps in-frame clones and lacks some. Of 70,000 or so clones in the sample, approximately 90% were seen once. The gene calls are TRBV11-3 and TRBJ2-5, with 13 nucleotides matching TRBD2. The receptor was derived from a female donor with multiple sclerosis, enrolled in a pregnancy study. This material consisted of CD4+ T cells from peripheral blood mononuclear cells, taken before pregnancy. The CDR3, as DNA: TGTGCCAGCAGCTGGGGACTAGCGGGGAGAGAAGAGACCCAGTACTTC. This translates into CASSWGLAGREETQYF.